This is a list of T cell receptor beta chains from one sample in a study of blood T cells in healthy people across ages. TCRdb ran MiXCR on the 5' RACE reads and lists one entry per CDR3 protein. Of fewer than 600,000 distinct CDR3 sequences in the sample, over 25% were seen once. These same data were also listed under a study on T cells of mothers and their children.

The sample was blood. These receptor sequences come from a boy aged 2 to 10 in good health. The CDR3 runs from the conserved cysteine through the conserved F or W. Each record gives: clone size, V gene, J gene, D gene, CDR3 protein, CDR3 DNA. D genes are given only for firm matches. Expanded clones are given a class, and other clones once, few, many or no size at all.

clone size: many
V gene: TRBV3-1
J gene: TRBJ1-6
D gene: -
CDR3 protein: CASSQGLNSPLHF
CDR3 DNA: TGTGCCAGCAGCCAGGGATTAAATTCACCCCTCCACTTT

clone size: few
V gene: TRBV20-1
J gene: TRBJ2-1
D gene: -
CDR3 protein: CSATSRTGYNEQFF
CDR3 DNA: TGCAGTGCTACTTCAAGAACTGGCTACAATGAGCAGTTCTTC

clone size: few
V gene: TRBV7-6
J gene: TRBJ1-1
D gene: -
CDR3 protein: CASSLSGRRNTEAFF
CDR3 DNA: TGTGCCAGCAGCTTATCGGGGCGGCGGAACACTGAAGCTTTCTTT

clone size: -
V gene: TRBV4-3
J gene: TRBJ2-1
D gene: -
CDR3 protein: CASSHLTGGEEQFF
CDR3 DNA: TGCGCCAGCAGCCATCTGACGGGCGGCGAAGAGCAGTTCTTC

clone size: -
V gene: TRBV7-3
J gene: TRBJ2-1
D gene: TRBD2
CDR3 protein: CASSFGRGGLNEQFF
CDR3 DNA: TGTGCCAGCAGCTTCGGGCGGGGGGGCTTGAATGAGCAGTTCTTC

clone size: few
V gene: TRBV10-2
J gene: TRBJ2-2
D gene: -
CDR3 protein: CASSEDKGRVVVKEELFF
CDR3 DNA: TGCGCCAGCAGTGAGGACAAAGGACGGGTGGTAGTAAAGGAGGAGCTGTTTTTT

clone size: -
V gene: TRBV2
J gene: TRBJ2-3
D gene: TRBD1
CDR3 protein: CASLTGLSVTDTQYF
CDR3 DNA: TGTGCCAGCCTGACAGGGTTGTCAGTCACAGATACGCAGTATTTT

clone size: few
V gene: TRBV6-5
J gene: TRBJ1-4
D gene: -
CDR3 protein: CASSYSLAAHNEKLFF
CDR3 DNA: TGTGCCAGCAGTTACTCGCTCGCAGCCCATAATGAAAAACTGTTTTTT

clone size: -
V gene: TRBV20-1
J gene: TRBJ2-1
D gene: -
CDR3 protein: CSAVRGGNSYNEQFF
CDR3 DNA: TGCAGTGCTGTACGAGGGGGTAACTCCTACAATGAGCAGTTCTTC

clone size: few
V gene: TRBV15
J gene: TRBJ1-1
D gene: TRBD1
CDR3 protein: CATSSPQGVLNTEAFF
CDR3 DNA: TGTGCCACCAGCAGTCCCCAGGGGGTTTTGAACACTGAAGCTTTCTTT

clone size: -
V gene: TRBV12-3/TRBV12-4
J gene: TRBJ2-3
D gene: TRBD2
CDR3 protein: CASRETSGESTDTRYF
CDR3 DNA: TGTGCCAGCAGGGAGACTAGCGGGGAGAGCACAGATACGCGGTATTTT

clone size: -
V gene: TRBV19
J gene: TRBJ2-5
D gene: -
CDR3 protein: CATLTGQGQETQYF
CDR3 DNA: TGTGCCACCCTCACGGGTCAGGGACAAGAGACCCAGTACTTC

clone size: -
V gene: TRBV7-9
J gene: TRBJ1-1
D gene: -
CDR3 protein: CASSPKFDGPNTEAFF
CDR3 DNA: TGTGCCAGCAGCCCGAAGTTCGACGGGCCTAACACTGAAGCTTTCTTT

clone size: -
V gene: TRBV20-1
J gene: TRBJ2-1
D gene: TRBD2
CDR3 protein: CSARDTTSGYNEQFF
CDR3 DNA: TGCAGTGCTAGAGATACCACTAGCGGGTACAATGAGCAGTTCTTC

clone size: few
V gene: TRBV12-3/TRBV12-4
J gene: TRBJ2-1
D gene: -
CDR3 protein: CASIQGPPSGAYNEQFF
CDR3 DNA: TGTGCCAGCATCCAAGGCCCCCCTTCGGGCGCATACAATGAGCAGTTCTTC

clone size: few
V gene: TRBV9
J gene: TRBJ2-5
D gene: -
CDR3 protein: CASSVGNSWWETQYF
CDR3 DNA: TGTGCCAGCAGCGTAGGTAATAGCTGGTGGGAGACCCAGTACTTC

clone size: -
V gene: TRBV7-8
J gene: TRBJ2-2
D gene: -
CDR3 protein: CASSLGIRGNTGELFF
CDR3 DNA: TGTGCCAGCAGCCTTGGTATTCGAGGGAACACCGGGGAGCTGTTTTTT

clone size: -
V gene: TRBV2
J gene: TRBJ2-1
D gene: -
CDR3 protein: CASSFSYYNEQFF
CDR3 DNA: TGTGCCAGCAGCTTCTCCTACTACAATGAGCAGTTCTTC

clone size: -
V gene: TRBV12-3/TRBV12-4
J gene: TRBJ2-5
D gene: -
CDR3 protein: CASSLSGREETQYF
CDR3 DNA: TGTGCCAGCAGTTTATCGGGCAGGGAAGAGACCCAGTACTTC

clone size: -
V gene: TRBV20-1
J gene: TRBJ2-7
D gene: TRBD2
CDR3 protein: CSASKSGGSIREQYF
CDR3 DNA: TGCAGTGCTAGCAAGAGCGGGGGGTCGATTCGCGAGCAGTACTTC